Shown below are 28 T cell receptor beta chains from a single sample sequenced in a study of prognosis after radiotherapy for stage I lung cancer. The genomic DNA TCR beta CDR3 region underwent two rounds of multiplex PCR. The use of primers specific to each TRBV and TRBJ gene characterized first-round PCR. TCRdb itself ran the multiplex PCR reads through MiXCR, one entry per CDR3 protein. The top ten hold more than 6.5% of the sample, which has about 59,000 distinct CDR3 sequences, 26% seen once. The material was PBMCs, obtained before or after stereotactic body radiation therapy (not recorded which). These receptors were collected from a donor aged 50 or older with non-small cell lung cancer.

As to this clonotype: Given a much more abundant clone one base away, this may be a read error. This sequence joins TRBV6-5 and TRBJ2-6; D assignment may be TRBD1 or TRBD2 (7 bases each). Germline CDR1 MNHEY, CDR2 SVGAGI. This CDR3 has 20 residues. V gave up 2 bases and J gave up 6 bases, with 26 bases separating them. CDR3 in DNA: TGTGCCAGCAGTTACGGGGGGGGACAGAGTATTACCCCTGTGGCCAACGTCCTGACTTTC. This translates into CASSYGGGQSITPVANVLTF.

This clonotype was picked up many times. The chain is built from TRBV30 and TRBJ1-1; D is unresolved. The CDR3 has 11 amino acids. Trimming left V 3 bases short and J 5 bases short, with 7 bases between. Germline V lookup: CDR1 GTSNPN, CDR2 SVGIG (reference sequence). CDR3 bases: TGTGCCTGGAGGGGAGCTACTGAAGCTTTCTTT. Residues: CAWRGATEAFF.

At least ten counts were recorded for this clonotype. The V call is TRBV19, the J call TRBJ2-5; 8 nucleotides match TRBD1. The CDR3 contains 15 residues. Unmatched junction bases numbered 8, after V lost 3 bases and J lost 5 bases. The germline V gene encodes CDR1 LNHDA and CDR2 SQIVND (reference sequence). The CDR3: CASSMASGGEETQYF. The CDR3 DNA follows: TGTGCCAGTAGTATGGCTTCAGGGGGCGAGGAGACCCAGTACTTC.

This clonotype was counted many times. The J gene is TRBJ2-2, the V gene TRBV27; TRBD1 matches at 7 bases. V lost 5 bases to trimming and J lost 6 bases; unmatched junction nucleotides: 12. The CDR3 runs 16 residues. The germline gives CDR1 MNHEY, CDR2 SMNVEV (reference sequence). The CDR3 protein is CASSPASRGRPGELFF. The CDR3, as DNA: TGTGCCAGCAGTCCAGCCTCGAGGGGGCGCCCCGGGGAGCTGTTTTTT.

Note on this clonotype: This may arise from a read error, as a much more abundant clone is one base away. This rearrangement joins TRBV19 to TRBJ2-5; TRBD1 aligns across 7 bases. CDR3 length: 15 amino acids. Germline CDR1 and CDR2: LNHDA and SQIVND (reference sequence). The CDR3 loop is CASTKGTVGQETKYF. CDR3 nucleotides: TGTGCCAGTACCAAGGGGACAGTTGGGCAAGAGACCAAGTACTTC. Using reference TRBV19 and TRBJ2-5 for the parts outside the CDR3, the full variable domain is DGGITQSPKYLFRKEGQNVTLSCEQNLNHDAMYWYRQDPGQGLRLIYYSQIVNDFQKGDIAEGYSVSREKKESFPLTVTSAQKNPTAFYLCASTKGTVGQETKYFGPGTRLLVL.

The table lists this clonotype with many counts. The chain combines TRBV12-3 or TRBV12-4 with TRBJ2-2; D might be TRBD1 (5 bases). The V end lost 3 bases, the J end lost 7 bases, and 12 bases lay between the germline ends. The CDR3 consists of 14 residues. The CDR3 nucleotides read TGTGCCAGCAGTTTGGGGCAGGCCGGCGGGGAGCTGTTTTTT. Residues: CASSLGQAGGELFF.

This clonotype was seen at least ten times. The chain combines TRBV20-1 with TRBJ2-3; possibly TRBD2 for D (7 bases). CDR1 is DFQATT, CDR2 SNEGSKA, per germline (reference sequence). The CDR3 has 14 residues. The V end lost 6 bases, the J end lost 0 bases, and 13 bases lay between the germline ends. The chain's CDR3 is CSAKRGASTDTQYF. In DNA form, the CDR3 reads TGCAGTGCAAAACGGGGGGCTAGCACAGATACGCAGTATTTT.

In its sample, this clonotype was seen many times. The chain joins TRBV2 to TRBJ2-2, with 9 bases aligning to TRBD2. This CDR3 spans 18 amino acids. Germline assignment: CDR1 SNHLY and CDR2 FYNNEI. V was clipped by 6 bases and J by 4 bases; unmatched bases: 15. As DNA, the CDR3 is TGTGCCAGCAGCGGAACGACGGCGGGGGGGCGAGGCACCGGGGAGCTGTTTTTT. Translation gives CASSGTTAGGRGTGELFF.

The table lists this clonotype with many counts. In DNA, the CDR3 is TGTGCCAGCAGCTTAGGCGGGCTGAGAAACTATGGCTACACCTTC. Its translation is CASSLGGLRNYGYTF. The V and J genes are TRBV7-8 and TRBJ1-2; the D is unclear. V lost 1 base to trimming and J lost 2 bases, with 11 bases between them. CDR3 size: 15 residues. CDR1 and CDR2 from the germline V gene are SGHVS and FQNEAQ.

Only one count was recorded for this clonotype. The chain employs TRBV6-9 and TRBJ2-5, with 9 bases aligning to TRBD2. Germline V CDR1 and CDR2: MNHGY, SVAAGI. CDR3 size: 16 residues. V was pared by 4 bases and J by 4 bases, with 10 bases of the junction left unmatched. This CDR3 is CASSSYQRGAGETQYF. The CDR3 nucleotides are TGTGCCAGCAGTTCCTACCAGCGGGGGGCTGGAGAGACCCAGTACTTC.

The V and J genes are TRBV7-9 and TRBJ1-1; TRBD1 might be the D (5 bases). CDR3 length equals 12 residues. Germline-derived CDR1 and CDR2 are SEHNR and FQNEAQ (reference sequence). Trimming shortened V by 7 bases and J by 7 bases, and 13 bases separated the two germline ends. CDR3 bases: TGTGCCAGCACTAGTCAGGGCAGTGAAGCTTTCTTT. Translated, it gives CASTSQGSEAFF.

Comments on this clonotype: This may arise from a read error, as a much more abundant clone is one base away. The CDR3 reads CASSWIPSGTSGKNEQFF. The CDR3 bases are TGTGCCAGCAGTTGGATTCCCTCCGGGACTAGCGGGAAGAATGAGCAGTTCTTC. The V call is TRBV6-2 or TRBV6-3, the J call TRBJ2-1, with 13 nucleotides matching TRBD2. Germline CDR1 reads MNHEY; CDR2 reads SVGEGT. This CDR3 spans 18 amino acids. V shed 4 bases, J shed 7 bases, and the junction held 13 bases outside the gene matches.

Worth noting for this clonotype: Its ends do not fully match the called genes, so a read error is possible. The gene calls are TRBV30 and TRBJ2-7; D might be TRBD2 (5 bases). Germline V CDR1 and CDR2: GTSNPN, SVGIG (reference sequence). The CDR3 contains 14 residues. CDR3 DNA sequence: TGTGCCTGTAGTGTAAGGAGGCGAAAGGACGAGCAGTACTTC. It yields the protein CACSVRRRKDEQYF.

There are many counts of this clonotype. This rearrangement joins TRBV5-1 to TRBJ2-5; D tentatively fits TRBD1 or TRBD2 (5 bases each). The germline V and J ends were trimmed by 3 bases and 5 bases, with 20 bases remaining between them. CDR3 length equals 16 residues. CDR1 and CDR2 (germline): SGHRS, YFSETQ. The CDR3 reads CASSYAGTEIWETQYF. Written as DNA, the CDR3 is TGCGCCAGCAGCTACGCCGGGACCGAAATTTGGGAGACCCAGTACTTC.

Details on this clonotype: This likely traces to a read error, being one base from a far larger clone. This chain connects TRBV19 to TRBJ2-5; TRBD2 might be the D (5 bases). Germline lookup yields CDR1 LNHDA and CDR2 SQIVND (reference sequence). The CDR3 totals 16 residues. In nucleotides, the CDR3 is TGTGCCAGTAGTATAAAGGGTGCGGCACGCCTTGGGGAGAAGTTCTTC. Translation: CASSIKGAARLGEKFF.

In its sample, this clonotype was seen many times. The chain has TRBV5-1 and TRBJ2-7, with D unresolved. V lost 0 bases, J lost 0 bases, and 13 bases lay in between. The CDR3 totals 16 residues. CDR1 is SGHRS and CDR2 is YFSETQ in the germline V gene. Here the CDR3 DNA reads TGCGCCAGCAGCTTGGAACCGGCGATGAGCTCCTACGAGCAGTACTTC. Its translation: CASSLEPAMSSYEQYF. The whole variable domain, remainder taken from reference TRBV5-1 and TRBJ2-7, is KAGVTQTPRYLIKTRGQQVTLSCSPISGHRSVSWYQQTPGQGLQFLFEYFSETQRNKGNFPGRFSGRQFSNSRSEMNVSTLELGDSALYLCASSLEPAMSSYEQYFGPGTRLTVT.

For this clonotype: A far larger clone differs by one base, so this is likely a read error. The genes are TRBV6-1 and TRBJ2-3; D not certain. Germline-derived CDR1 and CDR2 are MNHNS and SASEGT. The CDR3 is 10 amino acids. The CDR3 reads CAGTTDTKYF. The CDR3 DNA reads as TGTGCCGGCACTACAGATACGAAGTATTTT.

This clonotype was detected many times. V gene TRBV4-1 combines with J gene TRBJ2-7; tentative D call: TRBD2 (7 bases). This CDR3 has 16 amino acids. Trimming pared 2 bases from V and 5 bases from J, leaving 19 bases between. Germline CDR1 and CDR2: MGHRA and YSYEKL. The CDR3 DNA sequence: TGCGCCAGCAGCCAAAGGTTATCGGGGGGCGGGGACGAGCAGTACTTC. It codes for CASSQRLSGGGDEQYF.

This clonotype has a count of ten or more. This chain uses TRBV12-3 or TRBV12-4 with TRBJ1-5; 7 bases are a match to TRBD1. This CDR3 contains 16 residues. The V segment lost 5 bases and the J segment 5 bases; nucleotides outside the gene matches: 12. The CDR3 region has the DNA TGTGCCAGCAGTCCTTCGACAGGGTATACAGATCAGCCCCAGCATTTT. Translating gives CASSPSTGYTDQPQHF.

This clonotype came up once. The CDR3 DNA reads TGTGCCAGCAGTGATCACGAGGGGGCCCGCTACGAGCAGTACTTC. Protein: CASSDHEGARYEQYF. This chain uses TRBV6-1 with TRBJ2-7, with TRBD1 matching 7 bases. CDR1 MNHNS and CDR2 SASEGT come from the germline V gene. Unmatched junction bases numbered 8, after V lost 3 bases and J lost 3 bases. The CDR3 is 15 residues long.

This clonotype was counted a few times. A far more abundant clone sits one base away, making this likely a read error. The DNA of the CDR3 is TGTGCCAGCAGTGAACTCCTGGGGGTGATCGCAGATACGCAGTATTTT. Protein: CASSELLGVIADTQYF. This chain connects TRBV6-2 or TRBV6-3 to TRBJ2-3, with D possibly called TRBD1 or TRBD2 (5 bases each). The CDR3 consists of 16 residues. V was shortened by 5 bases and J by 4 bases, with 19 bases between the two germline ends. Looked up from germline, CDR1 is MNHEY and CDR2 is SVGEGT.

This clonotype was observed at least ten times. This chain links TRBV9 with TRBJ2-6; D unresolved. This CDR3 contains 13 residues. V was pared by 5 bases and J by 0 bases, with 3 bases between. Germline V CDR1 and CDR2: SGDLS, YYNGEE. The DNA of the CDR3 is TGTGCCAGCAGTAGCTCTGGGGCCAACGTCCTGACTTTC. This codes for CASSSSGANVLTF.

Ten or more counts support this clonotype. The V and J genes are TRBV27 and TRBJ1-6, with D possibly matching TRBD1 (6 bases). The V gene's germline CDR1 is MNHEY and CDR2 SMNVEV (reference sequence). V lost 4 bases and J 7 bases, leaving 17 bases between the germline ends. CDR3 length: 16 residues. The CDR3 reads CASSSGHSPGNSPLHF. The CDR3 DNA follows: TGTGCCAGCAGTTCGGGACATTCACCAGGGAATTCACCCCTCCACTTT.

The chain employs TRBV4-2 and TRBJ1-2, with D tentatively TRBD1 (5 bases). The length of the CDR3 is 16 residues. V was shortened by 0 bases and J by 7 bases, with 18 bases between the two germline ends. Germline CDR1 is LGHNA and CDR2 is YNFKEQ. DNA for the CDR3: TGTGCCAGCAGCCAAGATTATAAGGGACGGGGATCTGGCTACACCTTC. It encodes CASSQDYKGRGSGYTF.

This clonotype was seen many times. This chain uses TRBV7-2 with TRBJ2-7; 7 bases agree with TRBD2. Germline CDR1 is SGHTA and CDR2 is FQGNSA. V lost 5 bases to trimming and J lost 0 bases; unmatched junction nucleotides: 13. This CDR3 has 17 amino acids. The CDR3 DNA is TGTGCCAGCAGCACCGGACCGGCGCGGGGGAACTCCTACGAGCAGTACTTC. Protein: CASSTGPARGNSYEQYF.

This clonotype has a count of ten or more. The chain links TRBV6-5 to TRBJ2-5; 11 bases map to TRBD1. The CDR3 consists of 17 residues. The ends lost 2 bases at V and 4 bases at J; junction bases unmatched: 9. CDR1 MNHEY and CDR2 SVGAGI come from the germline V gene. CDR3: CASSYGPYGTGGETQYF. The CDR3 DNA reads TGTGCCAGCAGTTACGGACCTTATGGGACAGGGGGAGAGACCCAGTACTTC.

This clonotype was recorded many times. The gene calls are TRBV25-1 and TRBJ1-2; D possibly corresponds to TRBD1 (6 bases). Germline V gene lookup returns CDR1 MGHDK and CDR2 SYGVNS. The length of the CDR3 is 12 residues. V dropped 2 bases and J dropped 7 bases, with 8 bases sitting between them. CDR3 in amino acids: CASSEGGGGYTF. The CDR3 DNA sequence: TGTGCCAGCAGTGAAGGAGGGGGTGGCTACACCTTC.

Ten or more counts support this clonotype. The CDR3: CASRQTGRGEKLFF. The CDR3 DNA sequence: TGTGCCAGTAGACAGACAGGGAGGGGTGAAAAACTGTTTTTT. This chain connects TRBV19 to TRBJ1-4, with 7 bases that match TRBD1. This CDR3 is 14 amino acids long. Trimming removed 6 bases from V and 7 bases from J; junction bases left unmatched: 8. Per the germline V gene, CDR1 is LNHDA and CDR2 is SQIVND (reference sequence).